The clone carrying this T cell receptor (beta chain) was recorded a few times. Its antigen is undetermined. This specimen belongs to a study of CD8 T cells in ankylosing spondylitis. Quantitative 5'-RACE with molecular barcodes generated TCR beta libraries. TCRdb re-called the 5' RACE reads through MiXCR, storing one row per CDR3 protein. This sample has some 38,000 distinct CDR3 sequences, with about 9.3% found just once. Study-level points and caveats: There was reportedly significant enrichment of clones that were disease-linked in matched ankylosing spondylitis synovial fluid. Certain motif variants had earlier appeared in reactive arthritis synovial fluid and blood.

Germline values: CDR1 LNHDA, CDR2 SQIVND (reference sequence). The CDR3 length is 15 residues. Between the trimmed V and J ends, which lost 3 bases and 1 base, there was a span of 10 bases. This TCR was sampled from a male donor with ankylosing spondylitis or in good health (not recorded which). Material: blood, either unsorted or a sorted T cell fraction (not recorded which). J is TRBJ1-5 and V is TRBV19, with TRBD1 as a possible D gene (5 bases). CDR3 residues: CASSIGRGSNQPQHF. The CDR3 DNA sequence: TGTGCCAGTAGTATCGGGCGGGGCAGCAATCAGCCCCAGCATTTT.